The 21 T cell receptor beta chains below come from one sample, sequenced in a study of blood T cell repertoires in COVID-19. Generated by immunoSEQ multiplex PCR, the TCRdb table keeps only in-frame clones and is missing some. The sample consists of about 290,000 clones, roughly 90% of them appearing once. Sample: PBMCs or T cells enriched from blood (not recorded which). The origin of the receptors is a woman aged 40 to 49 who had recovered from COVID-19.

J is TRBJ2-7 and V is TRBV2; D is ambiguous. The CDR3 consists of 15 residues. Germline CDR1 and CDR2: SNHLY and FYNNEI. Trimming took off 5 bases at V and 7 bases at J, with 21 bases between the two ends. This CDR3 reads CASSPHRTGPREQYF. CDR3 bases: TGTGCCAGCAGTCCTCACCGTACTGGGCCACGGGAGCAGTACTTC.

This chain uses TRBV19 with TRBJ2-3; D uncertain. The CDR3 spans 17 residues. Trimming cost V 7 bases and J 6 bases, with 26 bases left between them. Per germline, CDR1 LNHDA and CDR2 SQIVND (reference sequence). CDR3 in DNA: TGTGCCAGTACTTCCCGGGTGGGTAGCAAGCATGCGGATACGCAGTATTTT. It codes for CASTSRVGSKHADTQYF.

The chain recombines TRBV19 with TRBJ2-3; D is possibly TRBD1 (5 bases). V was trimmed by 10 bases and J by 0 bases, leaving 11 bases between them. The CDR3 is 13 amino acids. Germline CDR1 LNHDA, CDR2 SQIVND (reference sequence). The CDR3 DNA sequence: TGTGCCACTATCTCAGGGAGCACAGATACGCAGTATTTT. Translated, it gives CATISGSTDTQYF.

The rearrangement links TRBV25-1 to TRBJ2-4; maybe TRBD2 (6 bases). Germline V CDR1 and CDR2: MGHDK, SYGVNS. This CDR3 has 12 residues. V was shortened by 6 bases and J by 5 bases, with 8 bases between the two germline ends. The CDR3 nucleotides read TGTGCCAGCAGAGAGCGGGAAAACATTCAGTACTTC. Residues: CASRERENIQYF.

This clone showed up just a few times. V and J are TRBV10-3 and TRBJ1-1; 7 nucleotides align to TRBD1. Germline V CDR1 and CDR2: ENHRY, SYGVKD. There are 13 residues in the CDR3. V trimming: 2 bases; J trimming: 10 bases; junction bases outside the gene matches: 7. The CDR3 loop is CAISEEAGGLAFF. The CDR3 nucleotides read TGTGCCATCAGTGAGGAGGCAGGGGGATTAGCTTTCTTT.

This clone was seen at least ten times. The chain joins TRBV19 to TRBJ1-3; TRBD1 aligns across 8 bases. Looked up from germline, CDR1 is LNHDA and CDR2 is SQIVND (reference sequence). Unmatched junction bases numbered 4, after V lost 4 bases and J lost 2 bases. This CDR3 has 15 amino acids. CDR3 amino acids: CASSTGTGTGNTIYF. CDR3 nucleotides: TGTGCCAGTAGTACTGGGACAGGCACTGGAAACACCATATATTTT.

V and J are TRBV13 and TRBJ2-1; 8 nucleotides agree with TRBD1. This CDR3 comprises 14 residues. V lost 1 base, J lost 9 bases, and 5 bases stayed unmatched. The germline V gene has CDR1 PRHDT and CDR2 FYEKMQ (reference sequence). The CDR3 protein is CASSLAQGGSEQFF. In DNA, the CDR3 is TGTGCCAGCAGCTTAGCACAGGGGGGTAGTGAGCAGTTCTTC.

V gene TRBV30 combines with J gene TRBJ1-2; a possible D gene is TRBD1 (6 bases). The length of the CDR3 is 15 residues. The germline CDR1 and CDR2 sequences are GTSNPN and SVGIG (reference sequence). V was clipped by 0 bases and J by 8 bases, with 19 bases between them. The CDR3: CAWSVNLGQPYGYTF. The CDR3 nucleotides read TGTGCCTGGAGTGTAAATCTGGGACAACCTTACGGCTACACCTTC.

The chain employs TRBV7-9 and TRBJ1-2; a possible D gene is TRBD1 (6 bases). This CDR3 is 15 amino acids long. Germline CDR1 and CDR2: SEHNR and FQNEAQ (reference sequence). Trimming took 3 bases from V and 5 from J, leaving 16 bases between them. This CDR3 reads CASSFLTGSNYGYTF. In nucleotides, the CDR3 is TGTGCCAGCAGCTTTTTGACAGGTTCCAATTATGGCTACACCTTC.

The V call is TRBV7-2, the J call TRBJ2-7, with 9 bases identical to TRBD1. This CDR3 spans 15 amino acids. Germline assignment: CDR1 SGHTA and CDR2 FQGNSA. V shed 5 bases, J shed 4 bases, and the junction held 9 bases outside the gene matches. The CDR3 region has the DNA TGTGCCAGCAGCCTCGACAGGGGGTTTGTTTACGAGCAGTACTTC. It codes for CASSLDRGFVYEQYF.

The rearrangement links TRBV4-1 to TRBJ1-2; no firm D call. V was cut by 3 bases and J by 6 bases, with 17 bases left in between. Germline V gene sequence: CDR1 MGHRA, CDR2 YSYEKL. The CDR3 runs to 15 residues. This CDR3 is CASSHSGNSADGYTF. The DNA of the CDR3 is TGCGCCAGCAGCCACAGCGGGAATTCGGCCGATGGCTACACCTTC.

This chain connects TRBV6-2 or TRBV6-3 to TRBJ1-1, with 10 bases lining up with TRBD1. This CDR3 spans 16 amino acids. Unmatched junction bases numbered 8, after V lost 6 bases and J lost 1 base. Germline V gives CDR1 MNHEY, CDR2 SVGEGT. This chain's CDR3 is CASRPGTGEANTEAFF. In DNA form, the CDR3 reads TGTGCCAGCAGACCTGGGACAGGGGAGGCGAACACTGAAGCTTTCTTT.

This sequence joins TRBV4-3 and TRBJ1-1, with unresolved D. V lost 1 base, J lost 4 bases, and 13 bases lay in between. This CDR3 is built from 15 residues. The germline V gene encodes CDR1 LGHNA and CDR2 YSLEER. CDR3 sequence: CASSQVAGSGTEAFF. DNA of the CDR3: TGCGCCAGCAGCCAAGTAGCGGGATCGGGCACTGAAGCTTTCTTT.

In its sample, this clone was seen a few times. This chain connects TRBV5-1 to TRBJ2-1; 8 positions agree with TRBD1. V shed 0 bases and J 6 bases; nucleotides not matched to a gene: 8. This CDR3 region has 16 residues. Germline V lookup: CDR1 SGHRS, CDR2 YFSETQ. DNA for the CDR3: TGCGCCAGCAGCTTGGGCTACTCGACAGGGGCCAATGAGCAGTTCTTC. It codes for CASSLGYSTGANEQFF.

This chain uses TRBV27 with TRBJ1-2; D is perhaps TRBD1 (6 bases). The CDR3 consists of 15 residues. Trimming shortened V by 6 bases and J by 6 bases, and 20 bases separated the two germline ends. Germline V gives CDR1 MNHEY, CDR2 SMNVEV (reference sequence). The CDR3 DNA follows: TGTGCCAGCAGCAAAGCCCCCCAGTGGACAGATGGCTACACCTTC. Encoded protein: CASSKAPQWTDGYTF.

The CDR3 sequence is CASSPLEREIYEQFF. The CDR3, as DNA: TGTGCCAGCAGCCCCCTGGAGCGGGAGATCTATGAGCAGTTCTTC. This chain uses TRBV7-2 with TRBJ2-1; TRBD2 matches 8 bases. This CDR3 has 15 residues. After removal of 5 bases from V and 8 bases from J, the junction contained 11 bases not matched to a gene. CDR1 is SGHTA and CDR2 is FQGNSA in the germline V gene.

This clone was seen only a few times. V and J are TRBV12-5 and TRBJ2-2, with a possible D match to TRBD2 (6 bases). The CDR3 loop spans 17 amino acids. The germline gives CDR1 LGHNT, CDR2 FRNRAP. Between the trimmed V and J ends, which lost 1 base and 3 bases, there was a span of 15 bases. The DNA for the CDR3 is TGTGCTAGTGGTTTGGAGTTATTCGGGAGCGACACCGGGGAGCTGTTTTTT. Protein: CASGLELFGSDTGELFF.

The V gene is TRBV5-1, the J gene TRBJ2-7, with 8 nucleotides matching TRBD1. The J segment lost 7 bases and the V segment lost 4 bases, leaving 10 bases of the junction unmatched. The CDR3 consists of 14 residues. Germline V gene lookup returns CDR1 SGHRS and CDR2 YFSETQ. Written as DNA, the CDR3 is TGCGCCAGCAGCCTGGGACAGGCCTTGGGGGAGCAGTACTTC. This encodes CASSLGQALGEQYF.

The V and J genes are TRBV2 and TRBJ2-1, with 9 bases that match TRBD2. J gave up 7 bases and V 7 bases, and 8 bases lay outside the gene matches. Germline CDR1 and CDR2: SNHLY and FYNNEI. This CDR3 contains 14 residues. DNA of the CDR3: TGTGCCAGCAAAGGCGGGAGGGCCTGGAATGAGCAGTTCTTC. Translated, it gives CASKGGRAWNEQFF.

This rearrangement joins TRBV11-3 to TRBJ2-3; 8 positions match TRBD1. CDR1 is SGHNT and CDR2 is YENEEA in the germline V gene. The CDR3 has 16 amino acids. The trim removed 3 bases at V and 4 bases at J, leaving 9 bases unmatched. The CDR3 sequence: CASSFGQGDSPDTQYF. The CDR3 DNA reads TGTGCCAGCAGCTTTGGACAGGGCGACTCCCCAGATACGCAGTATTTT.

This chain uses TRBV5-8 with TRBJ1-3; possibly TRBD1 for D (6 bases). V dropped 4 bases and J dropped 1 base, with 18 bases sitting between them. CDR1 and CDR2 (germline): SGHTS, YDEGEE. This CDR3 contains 17 residues. This CDR3 reads CASSLLLDSPSGNTIYF. In DNA form, the CDR3 reads TGTGCCAGCAGCCTATTGCTGGACAGTCCTTCTGGAAACACCATATATTTT.